This T cell receptor beta chain was captured in a study of identical twins. TCRdb re-derived calls from the 5' RACE reads in MiXCR, one entry per CDR3 protein. The data hold 200,000 or so distinct CDR3 sequences, with around 8.1% observed a single time. Points on this clonotype: Its target is unknown.

General study points: For out-of-frame alpha sequences shared by twins, low generation probability was in excess. The abundant beta clonotypes from cord blood had fewer insertions, and memory repertoires had none of this. In monozygotic twins, models underestimated the sharing of out-of-frame TCR alpha.

This sample was shared with a second study, whose subject was yellow fever vaccine responses in identical twins.

This receptor was obtained from a woman between 18 and 30 years old in good health. The material sequenced was memory (CD45RO+) T cells sorted from blood.

The CDR3 loop reads CASSLGSLAGSQETQYF. CDR3 sequence (DNA): TGTGCCAGCAGCTTAGGATCCCTAGCGGGGAGCCAAGAGACCCAGTACTTC. The rearrangement uses TRBV11-2 and TRBJ2-5; 9 nucleotides line up with TRBD2. CDR1 and CDR2 from the germline V gene are SGHAT and FQNNGV. The CDR3 length is 17 residues. V lost 1 base and J lost 1; bases outside the gene matches: 7.